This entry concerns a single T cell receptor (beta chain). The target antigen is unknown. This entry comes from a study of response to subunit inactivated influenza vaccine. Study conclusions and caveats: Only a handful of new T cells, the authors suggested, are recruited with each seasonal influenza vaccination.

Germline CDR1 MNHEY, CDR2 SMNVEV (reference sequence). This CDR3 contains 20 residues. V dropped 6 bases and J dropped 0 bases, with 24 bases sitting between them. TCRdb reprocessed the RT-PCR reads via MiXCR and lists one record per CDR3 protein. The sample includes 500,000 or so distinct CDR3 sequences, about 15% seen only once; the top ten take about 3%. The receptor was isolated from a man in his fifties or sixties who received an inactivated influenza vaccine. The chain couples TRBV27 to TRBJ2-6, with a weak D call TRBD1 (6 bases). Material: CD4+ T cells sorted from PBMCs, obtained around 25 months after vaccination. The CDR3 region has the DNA TGTGCCAGCAGCCCCACCCCGGACAGATACTCAAGCTCTGGGGCCAACGTCCTGACTTTC. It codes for CASSPTPDRYSSSGANVLTF.